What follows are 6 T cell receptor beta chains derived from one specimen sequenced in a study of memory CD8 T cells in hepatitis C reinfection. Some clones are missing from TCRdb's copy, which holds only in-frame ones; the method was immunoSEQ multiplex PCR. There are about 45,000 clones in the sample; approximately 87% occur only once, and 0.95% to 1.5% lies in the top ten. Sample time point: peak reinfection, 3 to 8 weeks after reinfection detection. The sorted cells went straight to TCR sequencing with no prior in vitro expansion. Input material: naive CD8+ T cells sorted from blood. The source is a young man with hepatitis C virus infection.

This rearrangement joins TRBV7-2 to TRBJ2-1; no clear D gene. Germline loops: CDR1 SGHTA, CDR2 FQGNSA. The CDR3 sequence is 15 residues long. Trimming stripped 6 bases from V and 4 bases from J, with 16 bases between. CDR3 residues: CASRTTPSPYNEQFF. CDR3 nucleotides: TGTGCCAGCAGGACGACTCCATCTCCGTACAATGAGCAGTTCTTC. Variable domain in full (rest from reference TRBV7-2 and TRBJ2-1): GAGVSQSPSNKVTEKGKDVELRCDPISGHTALYWYRQSLGQGLEFLIYFQGNSAPDKSGLPSDRFSAERTGGSVSTLTIQRTQQEDSAVYLCASRTTPSPYNEQFFGPGTRLTVL.

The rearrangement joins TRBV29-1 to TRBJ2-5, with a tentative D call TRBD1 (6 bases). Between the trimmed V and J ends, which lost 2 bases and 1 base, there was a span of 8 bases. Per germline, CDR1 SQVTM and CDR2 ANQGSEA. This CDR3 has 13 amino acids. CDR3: CSVEQGLQETQYF. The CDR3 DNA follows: TGCAGCGTTGAACAGGGGCTCCAAGAGACCCAGTACTTC.

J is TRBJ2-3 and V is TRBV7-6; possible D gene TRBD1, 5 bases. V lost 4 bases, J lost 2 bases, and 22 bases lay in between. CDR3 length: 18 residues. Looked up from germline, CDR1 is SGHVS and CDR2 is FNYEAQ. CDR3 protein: CASSSPTGAPLLTDTQYF. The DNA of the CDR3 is TGTGCCAGCAGCTCCCCCACAGGAGCCCCCCTTCTCACAGATACGCAGTATTTT.

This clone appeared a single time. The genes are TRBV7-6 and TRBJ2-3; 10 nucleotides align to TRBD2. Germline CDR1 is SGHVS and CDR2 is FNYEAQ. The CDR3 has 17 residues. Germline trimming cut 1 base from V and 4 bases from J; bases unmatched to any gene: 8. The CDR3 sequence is CASSLEEGTSEPDTQYF. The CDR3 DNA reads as TGTGCCAGCAGCTTAGAGGAGGGGACTAGCGAGCCAGATACGCAGTATTTT.

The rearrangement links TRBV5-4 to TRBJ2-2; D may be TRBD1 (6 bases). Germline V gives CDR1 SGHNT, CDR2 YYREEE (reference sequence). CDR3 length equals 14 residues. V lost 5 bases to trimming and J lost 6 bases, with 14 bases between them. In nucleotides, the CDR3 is TGTGCCAGCAGGGCAGGGGTGGGGCCCGGGGAGCTGTTTTTT. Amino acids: CASRAGVGPGELFF.

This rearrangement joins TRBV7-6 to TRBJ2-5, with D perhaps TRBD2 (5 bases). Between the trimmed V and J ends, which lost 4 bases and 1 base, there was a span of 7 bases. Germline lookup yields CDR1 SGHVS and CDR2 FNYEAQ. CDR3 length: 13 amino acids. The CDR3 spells CASSSGVQETQYF. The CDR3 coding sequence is TGTGCCAGCAGCTCCGGGGTCCAAGAGACCCAGTACTTC.